These T cell receptor beta chains were read from a single sample in a study of blood T cell repertoires in COVID-19. The repertoire was sequenced with immunoSEQ multiplex PCR; TCRdb's copy has only in-frame clones and lacks some. Of about 310,000 clones in the sample, about 89% are singletons; the top ten hold about 7.8%. The material sequenced was peripheral blood. All receptors derive from a woman aged 50 to 60 who had recovered from COVID-19. Both conserved end residues are part of each CDR3. Each record gives: V gene, J gene, D gene, clone size, CDR3 DNA, CDR3 protein. The D gene is left open where the match is weak. Clone size is stated in some rows and not others, as once, few, many or a class when expanded.

v_gene: TRBV11-2
j_gene: TRBJ2-7
d_gene: -
abundance: -
CDR3nt: TGTGCCAGCAGCCCGGTCCCTTTCGAGCAGTACTTC
CDR3aa: CASSPVPFEQYF

v_gene: TRBV7-9
j_gene: TRBJ2-3
d_gene: -
abundance: -
CDR3nt: TGTGCCAGCAGCGAGGACTCCACAGATACGCAGTATTTT
CDR3aa: CASSEDSTDTQYF

v_gene: TRBV9
j_gene: TRBJ2-5
d_gene: TRBD1
abundance: -
CDR3nt: TGTGCCAGCAGCGTGGGACAGGGTAAATGGGAGACCCAGTACTTC
CDR3aa: CASSVGQGKWETQYF

v_gene: TRBV10-3
j_gene: TRBJ1-1
d_gene: -
abundance: -
CDR3nt: TGTGCCATCAGTGGGGGCCGAGGGGGAGACACTGAAGCTTTCTTT
CDR3aa: CAISGGRGGDTEAFF

v_gene: TRBV24-1
j_gene: TRBJ2-3
d_gene: TRBD1
abundance: -
CDR3nt: TGTGCCACCCGAAGGACAGGGGGCGCAGATACGCAGTATTTT
CDR3aa: CATRRTGGADTQYF

v_gene: TRBV11-3
j_gene: TRBJ2-3
d_gene: TRBD2
abundance: -
CDR3nt: TGTGCCAGCAGCTTAGATCGGGGGACTAGCGGTTTCACAGATACGCAGTATTTT
CDR3aa: CASSLDRGTSGFTDTQYF

v_gene: TRBV27
j_gene: TRBJ2-2
d_gene: -
abundance: -
CDR3nt: TGTGCCAGCATGTGGGGCCTAAGCACCGGGGAGCTGTTTTTT
CDR3aa: CASMWGLSTGELFF

v_gene: TRBV7-9
j_gene: TRBJ1-6
d_gene: -
abundance: -
CDR3nt: TGTGCCAGCAGCTTAGAGCGGGGGGCAGGATCACCCCTCCACTTT
CDR3aa: CASSLERGAGSPLHF

v_gene: TRBV25-1
j_gene: TRBJ2-2
d_gene: -
abundance: once
CDR3nt: TGTGCCAGCAGTGACTATCCCGGGGATCTCGGGGAGCTGTTTTTT
CDR3aa: CASSDYPGDLGELFF

v_gene: TRBV15
j_gene: TRBJ2-7
d_gene: TRBD2
abundance: -
CDR3nt: TGTGCCACCAGCGAAAAGCTAGCGGGGGGAAGCTCCTACGAGCAGTACTTC
CDR3aa: CATSEKLAGGSSYEQYF

v_gene: TRBV30
j_gene: TRBJ1-6
d_gene: TRBD1
abundance: -
CDR3nt: TGTGCCTGGAGTGTACTCACAGGGGAGAATTCACCCCTCCACTTT
CDR3aa: CAWSVLTGENSPLHF

v_gene: TRBV7-2
j_gene: TRBJ1-1
d_gene: TRBD1
abundance: -
CDR3nt: TGTGCCAGCAGCACAAGGACAGGGAACACTGAAGCTTTCTTT
CDR3aa: CASSTRTGNTEAFF

v_gene: TRBV15
j_gene: TRBJ2-3
d_gene: TRBD2
abundance: -
CDR3nt: TGTGCCACCAGCCGGACCATCGGGCTAGCGGGCACAGATACGCAGTATTTT
CDR3aa: CATSRTIGLAGTDTQYF

v_gene: TRBV6-6
j_gene: TRBJ1-5
d_gene: -
abundance: -
CDR3nt: TGTGCCAGCTGCGAATATCAGGTTAGCAATCAGCCCCAGCATTTT
CDR3aa: CASCEYQVSNQPQHF

v_gene: TRBV30
j_gene: TRBJ2-5
d_gene: TRBD2
abundance: -
CDR3nt: TGTGCCTGGAGTGTCGGGGGGTACCAAGAGACCCAGTACTTC
CDR3aa: CAWSVGGYQETQYF

v_gene: TRBV23-1
j_gene: TRBJ2-2
d_gene: TRBD2
abundance: -
CDR3nt: TGCGCCAGGGGGGGGTCTAGCGGGAGTCTGGAGGAGCTGTTTTTT
CDR3aa: CARGGSSGSLEELFF

v_gene: TRBV7-2
j_gene: TRBJ1-6
d_gene: TRBD1
abundance: -
CDR3nt: TGTGCCAGCAGCCCCGGGACAGGGTCGACACCCCTCCACTTT
CDR3aa: CASSPGTGSTPLHF

v_gene: TRBV18
j_gene: TRBJ2-1
d_gene: -
abundance: -
CDR3nt: TGTGCCAGCTCACCACCTGGCGGGACAGAAACTTACAATGAGCAGTTCTTC
CDR3aa: CASSPPGGTETYNEQFF

v_gene: TRBV27
j_gene: TRBJ1-5
d_gene: TRBD1
abundance: -
CDR3nt: TGTGCCAGCAGTTTCACTTGGACAGGGGAGGGCAATCAGCCCCAGCATTTT
CDR3aa: CASSFTWTGEGNQPQHF

v_gene: TRBV19
j_gene: TRBJ2-1
d_gene: -
abundance: -
CDR3nt: TGTGCCAGTAGTATATTGCAGGCAACTTACCACAATGAGCAGTTCTTC
CDR3aa: CASSILQATYHNEQFF

v_gene: TRBV27
j_gene: TRBJ1-1
d_gene: -
abundance: -
CDR3nt: TGTGCCAGCAGTTTTGGGGGGGACACTGAAGCTTTCTTT
CDR3aa: CASSFGGDTEAFF

v_gene: TRBV19
j_gene: TRBJ2-2
d_gene: -
abundance: -
CDR3nt: TGTGCCAGTGGGTACCAAGGGGCCTCGAACACCGGGGAGCTGTTTTTT
CDR3aa: CASGYQGASNTGELFF